The rows below give T cell receptor beta chains drawn from one sample of a study of blood T cell repertoires in COVID-19. The table came from immunoSEQ multiplex PCR; TCRdb's copy has only in-frame clones and leaves some out. The sample lists fewer than 180,000 clones, 86% occurring once. Sequencing input: peripheral blood. All receptors derive from a man between 65 and 79 years old with acute or convalescent COVID-19. CDR3s include the opening cysteine and the closing phenylalanine or tryptophan. D genes are given only for firm matches. A row's size may be missing; if present it is once, few, many or a size class.

CDR3,DNA,size,V,J,D
CASSQKIAGQENTEAFF,TGTGCCAGCAGCCAAAAGATCGCGGGACAGGAGAACACTGAAGCTTTCTTT,NA,TRBV4-2,TRBJ1-1,TRBD1
CASRTGWYEQYF,TGTGCCAGCAGGACAGGGTGGTACGAGCAGTACTTC,NA,TRBV6-6,TRBJ2-7,TRBD1
CASSSGTSGGSGPQHF,TGTGCCAGCAGCTCCGGGACCTCGGGGGGCTCCGGGCCCCAGCATTTT,few,TRBV11-2,TRBJ1-5,NA
CATSEIAGGQGETQYF,TGTGCCACCAGTGAAATAGCGGGAGGGCAGGGAGAGACCCAGTACTTC,NA,TRBV24-1,TRBJ2-5,TRBD2
CASSLNFGQGTVTQYF,TGTGCCAGCAGCTTAAATTTTGGCCAGGGCACAGTTACGCAGTATTTT,NA,TRBV7-3,TRBJ2-3,NA
CASGRGTGRFSGNTIYF,TGTGCCAGCGGACGGGGGACAGGCCGCTTCTCTGGAAACACCATATATTTT,NA,TRBV18,TRBJ1-3,TRBD1
CASSYSGLNQPQHF,TGTGCCAGCAGTTACTCTGGGCTTAATCAGCCCCAGCATTTT,NA,TRBV6-5,TRBJ1-5,NA
CASSVAPGNTGELFF,TGTGCCAGCAGCGTAGCGCCCGGGAACACCGGGGAGCTGTTTTTT,few,TRBV9,TRBJ2-2,NA
CASSLRTSGDTQYF,TGTGCCAGCAGCTTACGGACTAGCGGAGATACGCAGTATTTT,NA,TRBV7-3,TRBJ2-3,TRBD2
CASSPPGGLAGVGELFF,TGTGCCAGCAGTCCACCGGGGGGACTAGCGGGAGTGGGGGAGCTGTTTTTT,NA,TRBV28,TRBJ2-2,TRBD2
CASSLRTGTNYGYTF,TGTGCCAGCAGTTTGAGAACAGGGACCAACTATGGCTACACCTTC,NA,TRBV27,TRBJ1-2,NA
CASSIAPSYEQYF,TGTGCCAGTAGTATAGCACCCAGCTACGAGCAGTACTTC,NA,TRBV19,TRBJ2-7,NA
CASSEGGLRNQPQHF,TGTGCCAGCAGTGAAGGTGGGCTAAGGAATCAGCCCCAGCATTTT,NA,TRBV2,TRBJ1-5,NA
CASSHRDRGRLPGANVLTF,TGTGCCAGCAGCCACCGGGACAGGGGGCGCTTGCCTGGGGCCAACGTCCTGACTTTC,NA,TRBV13,TRBJ2-6,TRBD1
CASSLQWTGGYNYGYTF,TGTGCCAGCAGTTTACAATGGACAGGGGGCTATAACTATGGCTACACCTTC,NA,TRBV27,TRBJ1-2,TRBD1
CASSTSGQTTDTQYF,TGCGCCAGCAGCACCTCGGGACAGACCACAGATACGCAGTATTTT,NA,TRBV5-1,TRBJ2-3,TRBD1
CASSESRTGIDTGELFF,TGTGCCAGCAGTGAGAGTCGGACAGGGATAGACACCGGGGAGCTGTTTTTT,once,TRBV2,TRBJ2-2,TRBD1
CASSLAAVTGELFF,TGTGCCAGCAGTTTAGCGGCGGTGACCGGGGAGCTGTTTTTT,NA,TRBV28,TRBJ2-2,NA
CASSSPGGGQETQYF,TGTGCCAGCAGTTCCCCCGGGGGGGGACAAGAGACCCAGTACTTC,NA,TRBV28,TRBJ2-5,TRBD2
CASSDSGSVGDTQYF,TGTGCCAGCAGTGATAGCGGGAGTGTAGGAGATACGCAGTATTTT,NA,TRBV6-4,TRBJ2-3,TRBD2
CASSLRNTGELFF,TGTGCCAGCAGCTTACGGAACACCGGGGAGCTGTTTTTT,once,TRBV7-2,TRBJ2-2,NA
CASSFGAGGYEQYF,TGTGCCAGCAGCTTTGGCGCAGGGGGCTACGAGCAGTACTTC,NA,TRBV5-4,TRBJ2-7,TRBD1
CSVGSFALDTQYF,TGCAGCGTTGGAAGCTTTGCTTTAGATACGCAGTATTTT,NA,TRBV29-1,TRBJ2-3,NA
CRHRRLAEYNEQFF,TGCCGACATAGAAGACTAGCGGAGTACAATGAGCAGTTCTTC,NA,TRBV29-1,TRBJ2-1,TRBD2
CASTEGVGYGYTF,TGTGCCAGCACCGAAGGGGTCGGCTATGGCTACACCTTC,NA,TRBV2,TRBJ1-2,NA
CASREGGTTDTQYF,TGTGCCAGCAGGGAGGGGGGGACCACAGATACGCAGTATTTT,few,TRBV2,TRBJ2-3,NA
CASRSEQGIRANYGYTF,TGTGCCAGCAGGTCAGAACAGGGTATAAGGGCAAACTATGGCTACACCTTC,NA,TRBV28,TRBJ1-2,NA